Sequencing of this T cell receptor (beta chain) was carried out in a study of T-cell memory formation after mild COVID-19. For the study at large: TCR clusters showed largely donor specificity. Study results and limitations: Detection of some responders pre-infection suggested pre-existing cross-reactive memory T cells participated.

MiXCR, run by TCRdb on the 5' RACE reads, gives a single entry per CDR3 protein. Counted here are about 560,000 distinct CDR3 sequences, more than 15% occurring once; the ten biggest clones make up approximately 12%. Worth noting for this clonotype: Antigen unknown.

This CDR3 contains 16 residues. Germline lookup yields CDR1 SGHVS and CDR2 FNYEAQ. Trimming removed 2 bases from V and 2 bases from J, with 12 bases in between. This chain links TRBV7-6 with TRBJ2-2; the D gene is possibly TRBD1 (6 bases). This sequence originates from an adult woman who had mild COVID-19 (a few samples of this study predate the infection). Cell type and time point are not known. What was sequenced was PBMCs or a T cell subset sorted from them (not recorded which). The DNA of the CDR3 is TGTGCCAGCAGCTTATTTGGACAGACAAACACCGGGGAGCTGTTTTTT. Its protein is CASSLFGQTNTGELFF. Looking up the rest from reference TRBV7-6 and TRBJ2-2 gives the full variable domain: GAGVSQSPRYKVTKRGQDVALRCDPISGHVSLYWYRQALGQGPEFLTYFNYEAQQDKSGLPNDRFSAERPEGSISTLTIQRTEQRDSAMYRCASSLFGQTNTGELFFGEGSRLTVL.